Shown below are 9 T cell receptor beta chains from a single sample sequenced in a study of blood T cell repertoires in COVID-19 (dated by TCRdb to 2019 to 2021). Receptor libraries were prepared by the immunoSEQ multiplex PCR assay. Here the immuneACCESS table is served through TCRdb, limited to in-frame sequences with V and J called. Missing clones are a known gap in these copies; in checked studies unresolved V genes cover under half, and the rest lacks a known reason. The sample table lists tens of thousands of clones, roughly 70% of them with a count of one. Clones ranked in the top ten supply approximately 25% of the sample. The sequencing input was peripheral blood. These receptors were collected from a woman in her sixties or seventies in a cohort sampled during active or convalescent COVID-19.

The CDR3 DNA reads TGCAGCGCACGCACAGAGAACACTGAAGCTTTCTTT. Its translation is CSARTENTEAFF. The chain is built from TRBV29-1 and TRBJ1-1, with D uncertain. The V and J ends lost 7 bases and 1 base respectively, with 10 bases between them. Looked up from germline, CDR1 is SQVTM and CDR2 is ANQGSEA. This CDR3 region has 12 residues.

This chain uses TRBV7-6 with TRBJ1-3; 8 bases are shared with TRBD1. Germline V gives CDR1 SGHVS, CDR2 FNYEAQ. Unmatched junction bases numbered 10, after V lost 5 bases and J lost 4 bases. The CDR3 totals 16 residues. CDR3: CASSLIATGAGNTIYF. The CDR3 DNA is TGTGCCAGCAGCCTCATCGCGACAGGGGCGGGAAACACCATATATTTT. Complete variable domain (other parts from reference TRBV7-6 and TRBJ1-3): GAGVSQSPRYKVTKRGQDVALRCDPISGHVSLYWYRQALGQGPEFLTYFNYEAQQDKSGLPNDRFSAERPEGSISTLTIQRTEQRDSAMYRCASSLIATGAGNTIYFGEGSWLTVV.

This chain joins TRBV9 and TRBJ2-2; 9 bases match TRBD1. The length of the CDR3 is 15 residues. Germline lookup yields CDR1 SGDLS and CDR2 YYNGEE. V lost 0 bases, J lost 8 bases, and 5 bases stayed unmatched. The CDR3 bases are TGTGCCAGCAGCGTAGTACAGGGGGCCCAAGGGGAGCTGTTTTTT. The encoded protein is CASSVVQGAQGELFF.

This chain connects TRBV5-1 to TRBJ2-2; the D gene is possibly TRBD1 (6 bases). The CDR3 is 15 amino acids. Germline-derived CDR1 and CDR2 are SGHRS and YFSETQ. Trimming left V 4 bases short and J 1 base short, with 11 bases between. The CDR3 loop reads CASSKADRNTGELFF. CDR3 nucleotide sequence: TGCGCCAGCAGCAAAGCGGACAGGAACACCGGGGAGCTGTTTTTT.

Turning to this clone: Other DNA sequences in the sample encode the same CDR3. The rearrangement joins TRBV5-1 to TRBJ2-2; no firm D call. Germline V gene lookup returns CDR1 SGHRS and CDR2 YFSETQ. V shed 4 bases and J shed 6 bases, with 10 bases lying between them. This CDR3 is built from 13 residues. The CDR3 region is CASSLDRAGELFF. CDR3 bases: TGCGCCAGCAGCCTAGACCGGGCCGGGGAGCTGTTTTTT. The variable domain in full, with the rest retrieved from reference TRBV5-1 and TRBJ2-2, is KAGVTQTPRYLIKTRGQQVTLSCSPISGHRSVSWYQQTPGQGLQFLFEYFSETQRNKGNFPGRFSGRQFSNSRSEMNVSTLELGDSALYLCASSLDRAGELFFGEGSRLTVL.

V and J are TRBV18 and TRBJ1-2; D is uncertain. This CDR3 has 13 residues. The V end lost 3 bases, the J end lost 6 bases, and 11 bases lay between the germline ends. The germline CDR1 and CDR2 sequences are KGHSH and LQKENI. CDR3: CASSPMQEDGYTF. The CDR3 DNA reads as TGTGCCAGCTCACCTATGCAGGAGGATGGCTACACCTTC.

The CDR3 coding sequence is TGTGCCAGCAGCGGACCCCTAGGAGGTAGTGGCTACACCTTC. Its protein is CASSGPLGGSGYTF. V is TRBV2 and J is TRBJ1-2, with D uncertain. There are 14 residues in the CDR3. The germline V gene has CDR1 SNHLY and CDR2 FYNNEI. The V and J ends lost 6 bases and 7 bases respectively, with 18 bases between them.

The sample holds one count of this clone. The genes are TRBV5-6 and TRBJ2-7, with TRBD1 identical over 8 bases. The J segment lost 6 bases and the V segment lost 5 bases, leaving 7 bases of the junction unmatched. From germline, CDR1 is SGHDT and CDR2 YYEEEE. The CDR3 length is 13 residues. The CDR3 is CASRSRQGTEQYF. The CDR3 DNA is TGTGCCAGCAGAAGCAGACAGGGGACCGAGCAGTACTTC. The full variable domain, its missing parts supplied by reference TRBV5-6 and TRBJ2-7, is DAGVTQSPTHLIKTRGQQVTLRCSPKSGHDTVSWYQQALGQGPQFIFQYYEEEERQRGNFPDRFSGHQFPNYSSELNVNALLLGDSALYLCASRSRQGTEQYFGPGTRLTVT.

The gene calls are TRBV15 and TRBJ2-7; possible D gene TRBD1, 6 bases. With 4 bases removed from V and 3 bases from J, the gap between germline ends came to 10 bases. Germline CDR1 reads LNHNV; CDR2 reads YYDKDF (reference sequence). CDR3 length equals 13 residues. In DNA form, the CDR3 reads TGTGCCACCAGCACAAGGACAGACTACGAGCAGTACTTC. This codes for CATSTRTDYEQYF.